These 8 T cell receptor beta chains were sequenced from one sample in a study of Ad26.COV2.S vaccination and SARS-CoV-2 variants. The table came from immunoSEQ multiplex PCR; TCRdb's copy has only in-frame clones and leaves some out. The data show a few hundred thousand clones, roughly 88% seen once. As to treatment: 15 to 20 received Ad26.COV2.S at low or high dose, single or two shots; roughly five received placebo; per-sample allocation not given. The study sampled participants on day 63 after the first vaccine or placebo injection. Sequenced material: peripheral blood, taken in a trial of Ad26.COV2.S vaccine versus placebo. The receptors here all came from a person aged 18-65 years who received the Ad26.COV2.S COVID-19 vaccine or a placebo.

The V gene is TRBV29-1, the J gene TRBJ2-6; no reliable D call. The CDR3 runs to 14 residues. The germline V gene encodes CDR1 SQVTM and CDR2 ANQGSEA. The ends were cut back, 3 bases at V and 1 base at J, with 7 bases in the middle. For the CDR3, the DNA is TGCAGCGTTGATTTGAGTTCTGGGGCCAACGTCCTGACTTTC. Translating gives CSVDLSSGANVLTF.

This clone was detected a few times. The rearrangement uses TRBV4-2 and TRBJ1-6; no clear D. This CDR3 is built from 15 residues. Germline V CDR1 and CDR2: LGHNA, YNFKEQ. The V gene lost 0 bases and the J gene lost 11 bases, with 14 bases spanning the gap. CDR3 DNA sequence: TGTGCCAGCAGCCAAGATCGCGAGGGCGCGACACCCCTCCACTTT. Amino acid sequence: CASSQDREGATPLHF.

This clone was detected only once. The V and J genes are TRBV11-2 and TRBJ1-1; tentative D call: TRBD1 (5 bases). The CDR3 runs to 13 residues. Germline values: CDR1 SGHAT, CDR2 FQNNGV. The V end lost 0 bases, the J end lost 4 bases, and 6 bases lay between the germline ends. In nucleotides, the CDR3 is TGTGCCAGCAGCTTAGACAGGGCCACTGAAGCTTTCTTT. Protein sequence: CASSLDRATEAFF.

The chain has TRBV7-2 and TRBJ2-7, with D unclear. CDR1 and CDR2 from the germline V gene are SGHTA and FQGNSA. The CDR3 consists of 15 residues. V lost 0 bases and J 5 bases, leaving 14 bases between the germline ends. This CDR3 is CASSLAASRADEQYF. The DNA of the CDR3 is TGTGCCAGCAGCTTAGCGGCTAGTAGGGCGGACGAGCAGTACTTC.

The CDR3, as DNA: TGCAGTGCACGACTCAATTCACCCCTCCACTTT. This encodes CSARLNSPLHF. This chain joins TRBV20-1 and TRBJ1-6; D unresolved. The CDR3 spans 11 residues. V lost 6 bases, J lost 7 bases, and 7 bases lay in between. Germline V gene lookup returns CDR1 DFQATT and CDR2 SNEGSKA (reference sequence).

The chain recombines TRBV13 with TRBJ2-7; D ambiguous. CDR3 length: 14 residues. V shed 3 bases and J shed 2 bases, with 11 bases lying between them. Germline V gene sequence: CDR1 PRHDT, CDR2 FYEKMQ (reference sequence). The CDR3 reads CASSLSDGTYEQYF. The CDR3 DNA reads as TGTGCCAGCAGCTTGTCCGACGGAACCTACGAGCAGTACTTC.

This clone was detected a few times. The CDR3 region is CASSLHGRPSTDTQYF. Here the CDR3 DNA reads TGCGCCAGCAGCTTGCATGGACGGCCTAGCACAGATACGCAGTATTTT. The chain recombines TRBV5-1 with TRBJ2-3; D unclear. The CDR3 runs to 16 residues. The V and J ends lost 1 base and 0 bases respectively, with 12 bases between them. The V gene's germline CDR1 is SGHRS and CDR2 YFSETQ.

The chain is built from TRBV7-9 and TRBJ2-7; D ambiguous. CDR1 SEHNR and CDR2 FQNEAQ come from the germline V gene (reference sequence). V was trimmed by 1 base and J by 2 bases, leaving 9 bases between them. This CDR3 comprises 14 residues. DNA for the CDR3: TGTGCCAGCAGCTTAGTCGCGAACCCCTACGAGCAGTACTTC. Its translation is CASSLVANPYEQYF.